This T cell receptor (beta chain) is from a study of tumor-infiltrating lymphocytes in localized non-small cell lung cancer (dated by TCRdb to about 2021). About the study as a whole: Patients whose samples were collected after neoadjuvant chemotherapy, as well as both smokers and never-smokers and several histologies, were included in the cohort. Flow cytometry, multiplex immunofluorescence, RNA-seq, exome sequencing and proteomics were applied to the same patients as TCR sequencing, which was one of several integrated assays. In total, the ICON cohort was made up of under 180 surgical patients who had localized non-small cell lung cancer and whose tumors were resected. Resected tumor tissue and uninvolved lung tissue described as non-adjacent to the tumor were contributed by each patient, with both tissues obtained from the same patient. A total of around 50 patients were included in the paired tumor versus uninvolved lung comparison of immunoSEQ T-cell fraction. Broad study findings and their caveats: The TCR-derived T-cell fraction showed no difference between the flow cytometry-defined immunotypes IM1 (good prognosis) and IM2 (poor prognosis). Recurrence-free survival showed no association with tumor T-cell fraction measured by TCR sequencing (p = 0.61). In line with immunofluorescence CD3 counts, TCRbeta sequencing supported higher T cell infiltration in tumors compared with uninvolved lung tissue. Because assay coverage varied across patients depending on available tissue quantity, TCR sequencing was performed for only a subset of the cohort. Different pieces of the same tissue were used for different assays, so technical variation could not be separated from intratumor heterogeneity.

The CDR3 measures 16 amino acids from cysteine to phenylalanine. Only the CDR3 portion is preserved as DNA: 48 bases, with reading frame beginning at the first base. V lost 3 bases and J lost 6 bases, and the count of bases not matched to a germline gene is 13. From the germline V gene (reference sequence), CDR1 is SEHNR and CDR2 is FQNEAQ. Concerning this clone itself: Its recognized antigen is unknown. No clone much larger than this one lies a single base away; base qualities are absent.

TCR sequencing with the immunoSEQ assay provided the T-cell fraction in tumor and uninvolved lung tissue. The original methods were these. To analyze survival, patients were divided into a high T-cell fraction group (upper tertile) and a low T-cell fraction group (lower two tertiles), and the two groups were compared using a log-rank test. A signed-rank test was used to check for differences in T-cell fraction between paired tumor and uninvolved lung. TCRdb provides this immuneACCESS table in a form limited to in-frame rearrangements. Some clones are lacking; in checked studies, under half of them reflect an unresolved V gene, and why the rest are absent is not known. For V, J and clone size, that table is used; D and trimming come from the DNA. The sample yields about 16,000 clones; around three quarters were counted once. The ten most abundant clones make up around a tenth of the sample. Enrollment in ICON was initiated in the first half of 2016, and the last patient was enrolled in 2018. A subcohort of some 80 patients provided fresh tumor and matched uninvolved tissue for in-depth immune analyses, with TCR sequencing among those analyses. DNA for TCR sequencing was isolated from bulk tissue, and no cell sorting was done.

Sequencing was performed on lung tumor tissue. This chain is built from TRBV7-9 and TRBJ2-7; 8 of the junction bases match TRBD1. This receptor was identified in a human donor with non-small cell lung cancer. The CDR3: CASSFSGGQATLEQYF. Read as DNA, the sequence is TGTGCCAGCAGCTTCTCAGGGGGACAGGCGACCCTCGAGCAGTACTTC. With the portions outside the CDR3 filled from the reference TRBV7-9 and TRBJ2-7 genes, the complete variable region becomes DTGVSQNPRHKITKRGQNVTFRCDPISEHNRLYWYRQTLGQGPEFLTYFQNEAQLEKSRLLSDRFSAERPKGSFSTLEIQRTEQGDSAMYLCASSFSGGQATLEQYFGPGTRLTVT.